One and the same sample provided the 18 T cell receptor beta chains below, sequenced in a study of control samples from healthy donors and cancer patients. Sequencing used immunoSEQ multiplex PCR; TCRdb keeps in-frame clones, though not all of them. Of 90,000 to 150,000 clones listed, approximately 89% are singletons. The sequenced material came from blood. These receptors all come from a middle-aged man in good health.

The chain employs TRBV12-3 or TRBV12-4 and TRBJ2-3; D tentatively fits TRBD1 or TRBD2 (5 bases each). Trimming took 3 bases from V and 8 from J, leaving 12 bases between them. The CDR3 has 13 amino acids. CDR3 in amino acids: CASSLPLGATQYF. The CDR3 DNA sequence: TGTGCCAGCAGTTTGCCCCTCGGGGCTACGCAGTATTTT.

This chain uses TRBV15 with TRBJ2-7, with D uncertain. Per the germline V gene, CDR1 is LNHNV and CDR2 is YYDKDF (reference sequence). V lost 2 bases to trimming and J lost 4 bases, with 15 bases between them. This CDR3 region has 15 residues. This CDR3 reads CATSRSRNQQYEQYF. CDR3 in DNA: TGTGCCACCAGCAGAAGTAGGAATCAGCAGTACGAGCAGTACTTC. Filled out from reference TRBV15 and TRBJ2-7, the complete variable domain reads DAMVIQNPRYQVTQFGKPVTLSCSQTLNHNVMYWYQQKSSQAPKLLFHYYDKDFNNEADTPDNFQSRRPNTSFCFLDIRSPGLGDTAMYLCATSRSRNQQYEQYFGPGTRLTVT.

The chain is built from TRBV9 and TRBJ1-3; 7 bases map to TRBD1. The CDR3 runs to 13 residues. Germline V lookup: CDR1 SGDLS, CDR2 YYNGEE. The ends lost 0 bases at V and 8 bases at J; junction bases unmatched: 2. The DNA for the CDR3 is TGTGCCAGCAGCGTAGGAGGGACAGACACCATATATTTT. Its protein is CASSVGGTDTIYF.

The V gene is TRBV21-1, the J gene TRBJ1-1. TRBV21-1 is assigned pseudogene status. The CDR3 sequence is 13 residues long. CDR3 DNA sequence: TGTGCCAGCAGCCTAAGAGGGAGAACTGAAGCTTTCTTT. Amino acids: CASSLRGRTEAFF.

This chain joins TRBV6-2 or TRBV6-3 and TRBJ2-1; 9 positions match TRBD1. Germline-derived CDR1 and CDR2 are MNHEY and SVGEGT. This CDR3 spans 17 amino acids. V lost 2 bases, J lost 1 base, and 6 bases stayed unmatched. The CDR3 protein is CASSYLTGTGSYNEQFF. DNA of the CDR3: TGTGCCAGCAGTTACCTTACCGGGACAGGGTCCTACAATGAGCAGTTCTTC.

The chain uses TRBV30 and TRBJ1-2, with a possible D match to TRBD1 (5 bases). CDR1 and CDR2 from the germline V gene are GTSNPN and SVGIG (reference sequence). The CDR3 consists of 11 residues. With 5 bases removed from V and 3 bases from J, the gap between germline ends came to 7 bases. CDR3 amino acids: CAWGDHYGYTF. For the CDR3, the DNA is TGTGCCTGGGGGGACCACTATGGCTACACCTTC.

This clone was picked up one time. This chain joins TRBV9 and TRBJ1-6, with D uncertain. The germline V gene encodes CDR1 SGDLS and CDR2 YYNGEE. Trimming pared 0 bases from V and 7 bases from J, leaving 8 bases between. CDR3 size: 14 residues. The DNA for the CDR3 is TGTGCCAGCAGCGTAGACCTCAACAATTCACCCCTCCACTTT. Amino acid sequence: CASSVDLNNSPLHF.

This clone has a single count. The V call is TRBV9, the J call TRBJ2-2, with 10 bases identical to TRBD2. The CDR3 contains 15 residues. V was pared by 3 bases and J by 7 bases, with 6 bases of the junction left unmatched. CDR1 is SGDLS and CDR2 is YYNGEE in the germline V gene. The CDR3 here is CASSATSGVGGELFF. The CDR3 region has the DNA TGTGCCAGCAGCGCAACTAGCGGGGTTGGCGGGGAGCTGTTTTTT.

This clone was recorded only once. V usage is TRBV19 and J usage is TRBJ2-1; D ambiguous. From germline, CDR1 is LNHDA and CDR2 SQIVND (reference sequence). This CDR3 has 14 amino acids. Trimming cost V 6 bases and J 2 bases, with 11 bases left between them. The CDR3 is CASSNDRTYNEQFF. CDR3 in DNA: TGTGCCAGTAGCAACGACCGGACCTACAATGAGCAGTTCTTC.

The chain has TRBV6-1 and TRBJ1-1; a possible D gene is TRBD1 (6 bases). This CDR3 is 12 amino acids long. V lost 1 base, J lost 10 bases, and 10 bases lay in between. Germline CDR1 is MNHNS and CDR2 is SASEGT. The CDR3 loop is CASSEEPRGAFF. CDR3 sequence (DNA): TGTGCCAGCAGTGAAGAACCCAGGGGAGCTTTCTTT.

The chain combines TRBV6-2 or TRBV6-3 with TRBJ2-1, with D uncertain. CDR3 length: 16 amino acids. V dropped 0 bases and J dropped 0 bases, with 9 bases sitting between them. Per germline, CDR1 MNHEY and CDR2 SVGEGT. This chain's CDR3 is CASSYSYKSSYNEQFF. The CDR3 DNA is TGTGCCAGCAGTTACTCATACAAAAGCTCCTACAATGAGCAGTTCTTC.

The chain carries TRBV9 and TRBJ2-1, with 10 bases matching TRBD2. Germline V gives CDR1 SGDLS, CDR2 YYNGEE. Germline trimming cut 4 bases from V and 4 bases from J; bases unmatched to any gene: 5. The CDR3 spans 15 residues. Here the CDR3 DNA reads TGTGCCAGCAGCCCGGAGCGGGGGGGTTACAATGAGCAGTTCTTC. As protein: CASSPERGGYNEQFF.

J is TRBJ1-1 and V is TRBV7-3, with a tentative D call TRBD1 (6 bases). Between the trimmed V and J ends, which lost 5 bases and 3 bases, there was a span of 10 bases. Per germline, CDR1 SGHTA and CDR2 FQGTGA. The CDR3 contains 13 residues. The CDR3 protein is CASSTYRDTEAFF. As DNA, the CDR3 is TGTGCCAGCAGCACCTACAGGGACACTGAAGCTTTCTTT.

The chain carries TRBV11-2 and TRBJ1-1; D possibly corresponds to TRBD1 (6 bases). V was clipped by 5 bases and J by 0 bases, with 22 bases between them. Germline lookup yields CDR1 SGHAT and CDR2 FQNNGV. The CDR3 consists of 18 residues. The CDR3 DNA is TGTGCCAGCAGCGATACTACAGGGAAAATTGGAGTGAACACTGAAGCTTTCTTT. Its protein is CASSDTTGKIGVNTEAFF.

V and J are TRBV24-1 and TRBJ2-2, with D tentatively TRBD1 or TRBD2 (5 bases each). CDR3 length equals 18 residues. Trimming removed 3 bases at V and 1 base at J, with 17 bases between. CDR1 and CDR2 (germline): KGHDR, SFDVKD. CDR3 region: CATSDPPEGPRNTGELFF. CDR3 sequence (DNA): TGTGCCACCAGTGATCCCCCAGAGGGGCCGAGGAACACCGGGGAGCTGTTTTTT.

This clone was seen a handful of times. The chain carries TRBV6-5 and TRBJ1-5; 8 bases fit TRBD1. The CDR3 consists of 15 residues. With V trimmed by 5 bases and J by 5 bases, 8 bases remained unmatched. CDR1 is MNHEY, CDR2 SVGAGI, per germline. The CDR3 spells CASSQTTGVDQPQHF. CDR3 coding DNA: TGTGCCAGCAGTCAAACGACAGGGGTCGATCAGCCCCAGCATTTT.

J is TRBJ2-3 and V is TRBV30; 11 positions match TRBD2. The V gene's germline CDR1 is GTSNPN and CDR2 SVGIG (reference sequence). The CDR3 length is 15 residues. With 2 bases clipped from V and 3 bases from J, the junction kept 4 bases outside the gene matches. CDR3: CAWSNRLAGTDTQYF. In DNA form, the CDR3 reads TGTGCCTGGAGTAATCGACTAGCGGGGACAGATACGCAGTATTTT.

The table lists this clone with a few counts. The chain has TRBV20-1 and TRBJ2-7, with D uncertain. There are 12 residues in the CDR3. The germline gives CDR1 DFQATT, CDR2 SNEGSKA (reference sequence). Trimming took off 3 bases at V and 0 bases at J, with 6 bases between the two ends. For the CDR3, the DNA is TGCAGTGCTAGTGGCACCTCCTACGAGCAGTACTTC. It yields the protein CSASGTSYEQYF.